Sequencing of this TCR beta chain was carried out in a study of T cells after yellow fever vaccination. Universal primer sites and UMIs were introduced during 5'RACE template-switching synthesis of TCR cDNA. Using its own MiXCR run on the 5' RACE reads, TCRdb lists one record per CDR3 protein. The table has 29,000 or so distinct CDR3 sequences, less than 6.5% seen once. Per the germline V gene, CDR1 is SGHRS and CDR2 is YFSETQ. The length of the CDR3 is 15 residues. J gave up 2 bases and V 4 bases, and 6 bases lay outside the gene matches. This clonotype was recorded many times. Its antigen is undetermined. Study-wide points: Subsequent to the booster, the majority of primary-vaccination clones reappeared (under 98% CD4, 70% to 90% CD8). Abundant contaminating clonotypes from the bulk population could appear in FACS-sorted repertoires.

The rearrangement uses TRBV5-1 and TRBJ1-2, with TRBD1 matching 9 bases. The clonotype was recovered from a man between 25 and 39 years old who received the YFV17D yellow fever vaccine. The sequences come from CD8+ T cells sorted from PBMCs, collected 10 days after the yellow fever booster vaccination. The CDR3 protein is CASSQGQGVNYGYTF. The CDR3 coding sequence is TGCGCCAGCAGCCAGGGACAGGGCGTAAACTATGGCTACACCTTC.